The present TCR beta chain was sequenced within a study of blood T cell repertoires in COVID-19 (dated by TCRdb to about 2020). About the investigation overall: Samples from collaborators originated in the United States, Italy and Spain and spanned both the acute and convalescent phases of COVID-19. The material from the prospective study consisted of cDNA or gDNA derived from T cells, B-cell-depleted T cells, or PBMCs. Deeply sampled blood TCRbeta repertoires from subjects exposed to, actively infected with, or recovered from COVID-19 were included in the dataset. The repertoires were released in a freely available public database intended as a resource for research on the immune response to SARS-CoV-2. Samples were obtained from the ongoing ImmuneRACE study (first 160 participants) and from 1,000 to 1,500 subjects provided by 6 global collaborators. The sample metadata nearly always contained a de-identified subject ID, COVID-19 status, age in years and sex. Where HLA class I and class II types were available, the types were taken from metadata supplied by the sample provider, not from assay-based typing.

This clone was recorded once. No antigen is known for it. One base away there is no much larger clone; base qualities are not given. In the prospective study, participants were 18 to 89 years old, resided in about two dozen geographic areas of the United States, and were enrolled through a virtual design. In the prospective study, participants were assigned to cohorts based on the clinical history participants reported in a screening survey and a study questionnaire. For ImmuneRACE Cohort 3, a participant was defined as recovered based on two consecutive negative NP/OP PCR tests, clearance by a healthcare professional, or resolution of symptoms. In the prospective study, whole blood, serum and a nasopharyngeal or oropharyngeal swab were collected from each participant by mobile phlebotomists. Prospective study participants could optionally give additional blood draws and questionnaires over an approximately two-month period. Before DNA extraction, blood samples from the prospective study were shipped at room temperature or frozen.

The investigation overall reported the following: The quantity of clinical and demographic metadata differed by source and by participant and was supplied without curation.

TCRbeta CDR3 regions were amplified from genomic DNA using the immunoSEQ Assay, a bias-controlled multiplex PCR. The original methods were these. The number of nucleated cells in each sample was estimated by amplification of reference gene primers within the assay. To quantify the absolute abundance of each unique TCRbeta CDR3 rearrangement, sequence reads were collapsed and filtered. For each sample, productive Simpson clonality was calculated by taking the square root of Simpson's diversity index across productive rearrangements. TCRdb obtained this table from immuneACCESS and retained in-frame rearrangements with V and J assigned. These tables miss some clones; where compared with another copy, unresolved V genes account for less than half of the shortfall, and the remainder is unexplained. That table gives V, J and clone size, and the DNA gave D and trimming. The sample profile shows approximately 360,000 clones; about four fifths of them were found once. About 5.4% of the sample comes from the top ten.

CDR1 and CDR2 are read off the germline V gene as SGDLS and YYNGEE. CDR3 length: 14 amino acids, cysteine to phenylalanine. Solely the CDR3 DNA is kept, with 42 bases framed from the first base. The germline V end is reduced by 1 base and the J end by 4 bases; junction bases left unmatched: 2. Sequenced material: PBMCs or T cells enriched from blood (not recorded which). The clonotype was recovered from a woman aged 45-60 years who had recovered from COVID-19. In this chain, TRBV9 is recombined with TRBJ1-2, with 9 bases in between that match TRBD1. The CDR3 reads CASSVSTGGYGYTF. The DNA sequence reads TGTGCCAGCAGCGTATCGACAGGGGGCTATGGCTACACCTTC.